Listed below are T cell receptor beta chains from one sample, sequenced in a study of shared clonotypes between healthy human individuals. Clones were sequenced by immunoSEQ multiplex PCR, and TCRdb holds only the in-frame ones, with some missing. This sample yields about 580,000 clones, of which roughly 98% are seen a single time; 0.3% belongs to the top ten. Sequenced: naive CD8+ T cells sorted from blood. These receptors were taken from a man aged 30-40 years in good health. Both conserved end residues are trimmed from each CDR3.

j_call v_call cdr3_aa
TRBJ2-7 TRBV14 ASSQEEGQGSYEQY
TRBJ2-5 TRBV2 ASMDSGRAPETQY
TRBJ2-5 TRBV11-2 ASSPADRLGVQETQY
TRBJ2-7 TRBV6-1 ASSEAGGPYEQY
TRBJ1-5 TRBV30 AWSARDLGHQPQH
TRBJ2-3 TRBV30 AWSQGLGTDTQY
TRBJ1-2 TRBV29-1 SVEARLYGYT
TRBJ1-1 TRBV29-1 SVEGVTAEAF
TRBJ2-2 TRBV28 ASSLLVTGELF
TRBJ2-1 TRBV7-9 ASSLGGLNEQF
TRBJ1-2 TRBV29-1 SVDPDRVDYGYT
TRBJ2-1 TRBV11-2 ASSYWAGLAGTYNEQF
TRBJ2-7 TRBV18 ASSPSLRDLVSYEQY
TRBJ1-1 TRBV7-8 ASSPEDRGLTEAF
TRBJ2-7 TRBV13 ASSLREAAGEQY
TRBJ2-7 TRBV9 ASSAGSSYEQY
TRBJ1-1 TRBV28 ASSERQGIEAF
TRBJ2-1 TRBV28 ASSFGLAGGPWNEQF
TRBJ2-7 TRBV7-6 ASSPGTSASYEQY
TRBJ2-2 TRBV29-1 SAGFTGELF
TRBJ1-2 TRBV7-6 ASSWGQGSPHGYT
TRBJ2-3 TRBV7-9 ASSLGTRPTLWY
TRBJ2-5 TRBV6-5 ASSPSGGLQETQY
TRBJ1-4 TRBV7-8 ASSSRTPRRGLF
TRBJ1-5 TRBV5-1 ASSLAPASNQPQH
TRBJ2-1 TRBV29-1 SVEPGTSGTSEQF
TRBJ2-3 TRBV27 ASSLLGDTQY
TRBJ2-3 TRBV29-1 SVVPGATDTQY
TRBJ2-1 TRBV10-2 ASSELAGNEQF
TRBJ1-2 TRBV4-1 ASIRTVGDYGYT
TRBJ2-1 TRBV11-2 ASSPWAQVYNEQF
TRBJ2-4 TRBV6-8 ASPQRETILLAKNIQY
TRBJ2-1 TRBV18 ASSSLIMAGHEQF
TRBJ2-7 TRBV29-1 SVLAGPYEQY
TRBJ1-1 TRBV28 ASTKTGIVAEAF
TRBJ2-7 TRBV5-6 ASSLDLSSDEQY
TRBJ2-1 TRBV11-2 ASSGLAGSSYNEQF
TRBJ2-7 TRBV9 ASSATGTTPYEQY
TRBJ1-2 TRBV10-3 ATVGQGEASYYGYT
TRBJ2-7 TRBV19 ASSMLTSGSYEQY
TRBJ2-2 TRBV5-1 ASSARGKSNTGELF
TRBJ2-1 TRBV15 ATSRGQGGSYNEQF
TRBJ1-5 TRBV29-1 SAGQGGQPQH
TRBJ2-3 TRBV28 ASSLFSGGTDTQY
TRBJ2-1 TRBV7-9 ASSRGLGGSGLEQF
TRBJ1-1 TRBV6-4 ASSSTGNTEAF
TRBJ2-3 TRBV29-1 SVDTWDPSYTDTQY
TRBJ1-5 TRBV27 ASSPGQIGYSNQPQH
TRBJ1-1 TRBV6-6 ASSETPSAEAF
TRBJ2-5 TRBV2 ASSDGPGAFVTQY
TRBJ2-7 TRBV6-5 ASSYSPPDGPYEQY